Listed below are T cell receptor beta chains from one sample, sequenced in a study of post-analysis software for immune sequencing data. One entry per CDR3 protein, called by TCRdb with MiXCR from the PCR reads. The sample contains hundreds of thousands of distinct CDR3 sequences, around 27% of which appear only once. Input material: blood. Receptors originate from a girl between 5 and 17 years old with multiple sclerosis. The CDR3 runs from the conserved cysteine through the conserved F or W. D genes are given only for firm matches. Size tells how often a clone was seen (once, few, many) or the class of an expanded clone, and some rows leave it out.

d_gene | j_gene | abundance | v_gene | len | CDR3nt | CDR3aa
. | TRBJ2-5 | . | TRBV24-1 | 17 | TGTGCCACCAGTGAGACTACGATGGGGGGTGTCAGGGAGACCCAGTACTTC | CATSETTMGGVRETQYF
TRBD2 | TRBJ2-1 | . | TRBV20-1 | 15 | TGCAGTGCTCACTTTTCGCGGGGGGGCCAGGGTGAGCAGTTCTTC | CSAHFSRGGQGEQFF
. | TRBJ2-2 | . | TRBV6-5 | 11 | TGTGCCAGCAGTCACACCGGGGAGCTGTTTTTT | CASSHTGELFF
TRBD2 | TRBJ2-2 | . | TRBV12-3/TRBV12-4 | 18 | TGTGCCAGCAGTCCCGGGACTAGCGGGGGGGGCTACACCGGGGAGCTGTTTTTT | CASSPGTSGGGYTGELFF
TRBD1 | TRBJ1-2 | . | TRBV5-1 | 14 | TGCGCCAGCAGCGGGACAGCTGGAAACTATGGCTACACCTTC | CASSGTAGNYGYTF
. | TRBJ2-1 | . | TRBV5-1 | 14 | TGCGCCAGCAGCTTGGAAGCGCCCTACAATGAGCAGTTCTTC | CASSLEAPYNEQFF
. | TRBJ2-6 | . | TRBV9 | 16 | TGTGCCAGCAGCGTAACTCCTGTCCCTGGGGCCAACGTCCTGACTTTC | CASSVTPVPGANVLTF
. | TRBJ2-4 | . | TRBV2 | 13 | TGTGCCAGCAGCCCCGGGAGTTTAAACATTCAGTACTTC | CASSPGSLNIQYF
. | TRBJ2-7 | . | TRBV20-1 | 13 | TGCAGTGCCCCGGGGGCTATAGTATACGAGCAGTACTTC | CSAPGAIVYEQYF
TRBD2 | TRBJ2-1 | . | TRBV6-5 | 14 | TGTGCCAGCAGCCGGACTAGCGACTACAATGAGCAGTTCTTC | CASSRTSDYNEQFF
. | TRBJ2-7 | . | TRBV27 | 15 | TGTGCCAGCAGTGGAATCGACGCTCCCAATTACGAGCAGTACTTC | CASSGIDAPNYEQYF
. | TRBJ2-4 | . | TRBV7-2 | 18 | TGTGCCAGCAGCTTATATGGGGCCCCGGAACTAGCCAAAAACATTCAGTACTTC | CASSLYGAPELAKNIQYF
TRBD2 | TRBJ2-5 | few | TRBV10-2 | 15 | TGCGCCAGCAGTAGGTTAGCGGGGGCCCAAGAGACCCAGTACTTC | CASSRLAGAQETQYF
. | TRBJ2-3 | many | TRBV5-1 | 15 | TGCGCCAGCAGCTTGGAAGTGGCCAGCACAGATACGCAGTATTTT | CASSLEVASTDTQYF
TRBD1 | TRBJ1-5 | . | TRBV10-3 | 15 | TGTGCCATCAGTCCTGGACAGGGTAGCAATCAGCCCCAGCATTTT | CAISPGQGSNQPQHF
. | TRBJ2-3 | . | TRBV27 | 15 | TGTGCCAGCAGCTCCCGCAGAGCACGCACAGATACGCAGTATTTT | CASSSRRARTDTQYF
TRBD2 | TRBJ2-4 | . | TRBV20-1 | 17 | TGCAGTGCTAGAGAGCGGGAGCGGAGCCTAGCCAAAAACATTCAGTACTTC | CSARERERSLAKNIQYF
. | TRBJ2-3 | many | TRBV29-1 | 14 | TGCAGCGTTGAGGTCCCCAGGGCGTGGGATACGCAGTATTTT | CSVEVPRAWDTQYF
TRBD2 | TRBJ2-1 | few | TRBV10-1 | 16 | TGCGCCAGCAGTGAGGGGTTAGCGGGAGGTGGGCATGAGCAGTTCTTC | CASSEGLAGGGHEQFF
TRBD2 | TRBJ2-1 | . | TRBV29-1 | 14 | TGCAGCGTTACGGCTAGCGGGGGATACAATGAGCAGTTCTTC | CSVTASGGYNEQFF
. | TRBJ2-4 | few | TRBV20-1 | 13 | TGCAGTGCCTTGACGGTAGCCAAAAACATTCAGTACTTC | CSALTVAKNIQYF
. | TRBJ2-1 | . | TRBV6-5 | 13 | TGTGCCAGCAGTGGCCTTGCCGAGGGCGAGCAGTTCTTC | CASSGLAEGEQFF
. | TRBJ2-1 | many | TRBV29-1 | 14 | TGCAGCGTTGACCCAACCCGAGCCAACAATGAGCAGTTCTTC | CSVDPTRANNEQFF
. | TRBJ1-4 | few | TRBV6-5 | 12 | TGTGCCAGCAGTGACACCGATGAAAAACTGTTTTTT | CASSDTDEKLFF
. | TRBJ2-5 | few | TRBV20-1 | 13 | TGCAGTGCTAGAGACGGAGGCGCGGAGACCCAGTACTTC | CSARDGGAETQYF
. | TRBJ2-1 | . | TRBV20-1 | 17 | TGCAGTGCCCCGAGGGTGTTGGAAGGGACACTAGACAATGAGCAGTTCTTC | CSAPRVLEGTLDNEQFF
TRBD2 | TRBJ2-7 | few | TRBV5-5 | 15 | TGTGCCAGCAGCACGCCGGGACTAGGTATCTACGAGCAGTACTTC | CASSTPGLGIYEQYF
. | TRBJ2-5 | many | TRBV28 | 14 | TGTGCCAGCAGTTTGGTGACAGCTCAAGAGACCCAGTACTTC | CASSLVTAQETQYF
. | TRBJ2-7 | few | TRBV6-5 | 14 | TGTGCCAGCAGTTACGGCCAGGTCACCTACGAGCAGTACTTC | CASSYGQVTYEQYF
. | TRBJ2-3 | . | TRBV3-1 | 16 | TGTGCCAGCAGCCAAGAACCGGGGGCCCGCACAGATACGCAGTATTTT | CASSQEPGARTDTQYF
. | TRBJ1-1 | . | TRBV6-2/TRBV6-3 | 13 | TGTGCCAGCAGACAGGGAGGGAGCACTGAAGCTTTCTTT | CASRQGGSTEAFF
. | TRBJ2-5 | few | TRBV29-1 | 12 | TGCAGCGTTGAGGCAGGGGCCGCGATAGTGTACTTC | CSVEAGAAIVYF
TRBD1 | TRBJ2-1 | few | TRBV11-3 | 15 | TGTGCCAGCAGCCCCACAGGGGCGGGTTTCAATGGGCAGTTCTTC | CASSPTGAGFNGQFF
. | TRBJ2-1 | . | TRBV3-1 | 13 | TGTGCCAGCAGCCAAGATTTGCTTAATGAGCAGTTCTTC | CASSQDLLNEQFF
. | TRBJ2-5 | . | TRBV29-1 | 12 | TGCAGCGGTGAATTCCAGTCGGAGACCCAGTACTTC | CSGEFQSETQYF
TRBD2 | TRBJ2-1 | . | TRBV5-1 | 15 | TGCGCCAGCAGCTTGGAAGGGACTAGCGTCAATGAGCAGTTCTTC | CASSLEGTSVNEQFF
TRBD1 | TRBJ2-2 | few | TRBV10-3 | 16 | TGTGCCATCACCCGGGGACAGGGAAGATGGACCGGGGAGCTGTTTTTT | CAITRGQGRWTGELFF
. | TRBJ2-7 | few | TRBV27 | 18 | TGTGCCAGCAGTTTACAGGTCAGGCAGGGAGGCGACATCCACGAGCAGTACTTC | CASSLQVRQGGDIHEQYF
TRBD2 | TRBJ2-1 | . | TRBV10-3 | 16 | TGTGCCATCAGCCGGACTAGCCAAGAACTCTACAATGAGCAGTTCTTC | CAISRTSQELYNEQFF
TRBD1 | TRBJ2-4 | few | TRBV6-6 | 17 | TGTGCCAGCAGTCCAAAGGACAGGGCTGGGGCCAAAAACATTCAGTACTTC | CASSPKDRAGAKNIQYF
. | TRBJ1-1 | few | TRBV18 | 14 | TGTGCCAGCTCACCGCAACTGGACAGCTCTGAAGCTTTCTTT | CASSPQLDSSEAFF
. | TRBJ1-2 | . | TRBV28 | 13 | TGTGCCAGCAGTTTATGGGGGGCGCGCGGCTACACCTTC | CASSLWGARGYTF
TRBD1 | TRBJ1-1 | . | TRBV15 | 16 | TGTGCCACCAGCAGAGTTCTAATAGGGGGCAACACTGAAGCTTTCTTT | CATSRVLIGGNTEAFF
TRBD1 | TRBJ2-3 | few | TRBV27 | 15 | TGTGCCAGCAGTTTACGGGACAGGGTCACAGATACGCAGTATTTT | CASSLRDRVTDTQYF
. | TRBJ1-5 | . | TRBV7-2 | 16 | TGTGCCAGCAGCTTCCAGCAGGGGATCCGCAATCAGCCCCAGCATTTT | CASSFQQGIRNQPQHF
TRBD1 | TRBJ2-1 | many | TRBV29-1 | 18 | TGCAGCTCAAAAGGGACAGTCATGAGTGCTAACTCCTACAATGAGCAGTTCTTC | CSSKGTVMSANSYNEQFF
. | TRBJ2-7 | . | TRBV28 | 16 | TGTGCCAGCAGTTTGGACAGCGCGGAGAGCTCCTACGAGCAGTACTTC | CASSLDSAESSYEQYF
. | TRBJ2-1 | few | TRBV20-1 | 11 | TGCAGTGCACCCTATTACAATGAGCAGTTCTTC | CSAPYYNEQFF
. | TRBJ1-4 | . | TRBV14 | 15 | TGTGCCAGCAGTCCCGGACGGAGACCTAATGAAAAACTGTTTTTT | CASSPGRRPNEKLFF
. | TRBJ2-7 | few | TRBV20-1 | 16 | TGCAGTGCTAGAGCCGGGACGACGCTCCTCTCCTACGAGCAGTACTTC | CSARAGTTLLSYEQYF